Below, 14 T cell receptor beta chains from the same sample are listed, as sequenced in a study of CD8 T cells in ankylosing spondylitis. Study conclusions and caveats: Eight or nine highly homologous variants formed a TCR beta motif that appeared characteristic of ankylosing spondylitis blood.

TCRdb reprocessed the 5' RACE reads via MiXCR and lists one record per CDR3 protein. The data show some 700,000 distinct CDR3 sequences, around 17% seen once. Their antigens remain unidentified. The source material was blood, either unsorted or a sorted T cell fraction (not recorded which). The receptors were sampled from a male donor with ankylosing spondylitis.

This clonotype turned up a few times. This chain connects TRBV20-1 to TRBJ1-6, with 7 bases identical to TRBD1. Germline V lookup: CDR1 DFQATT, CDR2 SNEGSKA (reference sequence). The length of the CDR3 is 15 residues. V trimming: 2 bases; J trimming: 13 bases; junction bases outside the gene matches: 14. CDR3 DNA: TGCAGTGCTAGACTCGAGCAGGACAGGCGCTTTCCCCTCCACTTT. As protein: CSARLEQDRRFPLHF.

CDR3 residues: CASSTRTGGDEQFF. The CDR3, as DNA: TGTGCCAGCAGCACTAGGACAGGGGGCGATGAGCAGTTCTTC. The chain joins TRBV7-9 to TRBJ2-1; the match to TRBD1 covers 11 bases. J gave up 8 bases and V 5 bases, and 5 bases lay outside the gene matches. CDR3 length: 14 residues. CDR1 and CDR2 (germline): SEHNR, FQNEAQ (reference sequence).

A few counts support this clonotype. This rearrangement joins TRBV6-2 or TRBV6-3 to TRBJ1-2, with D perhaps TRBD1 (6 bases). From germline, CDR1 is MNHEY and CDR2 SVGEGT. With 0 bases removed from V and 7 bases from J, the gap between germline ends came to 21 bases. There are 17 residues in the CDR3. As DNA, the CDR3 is TGTGCCAGCAGTTACTCCCCTGGACACCCAGAGGGGGTTGGCTACACCTTC. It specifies CASSYSPGHPEGVGYTF.

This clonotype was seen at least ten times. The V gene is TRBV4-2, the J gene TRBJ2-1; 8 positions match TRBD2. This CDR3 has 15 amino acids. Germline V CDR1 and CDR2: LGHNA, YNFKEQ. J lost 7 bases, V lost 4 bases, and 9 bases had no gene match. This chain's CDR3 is CASSRGLAGFNEQFF. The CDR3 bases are TGTGCCAGCAGCCGCGGACTAGCAGGCTTTAATGAGCAGTTCTTC.

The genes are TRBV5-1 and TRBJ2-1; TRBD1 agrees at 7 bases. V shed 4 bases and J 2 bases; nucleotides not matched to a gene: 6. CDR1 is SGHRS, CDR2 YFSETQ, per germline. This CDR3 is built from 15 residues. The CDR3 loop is CASSDRDSTYNEQFF. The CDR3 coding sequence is TGCGCCAGCAGCGACCGGGACAGTACCTACAATGAGCAGTTCTTC.

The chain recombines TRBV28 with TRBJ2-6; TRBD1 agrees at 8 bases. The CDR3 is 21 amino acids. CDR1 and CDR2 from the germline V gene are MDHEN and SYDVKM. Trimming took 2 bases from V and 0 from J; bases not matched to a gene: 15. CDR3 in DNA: TGTGCCAGCAGTTTAGCGATCATCCGGGACAGGTCCAGCTCTGGGGCCAACGTCCTGACTTTC. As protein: CASSLAIIRDRSSSGANVLTF.

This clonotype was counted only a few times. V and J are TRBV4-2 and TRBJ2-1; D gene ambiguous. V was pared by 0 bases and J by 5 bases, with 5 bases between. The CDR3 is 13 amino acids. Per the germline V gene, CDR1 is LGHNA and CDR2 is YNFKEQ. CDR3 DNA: TGTGCCAGCAGCCAAGATCCTCACAATGAGCAGTTCTTC. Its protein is CASSQDPHNEQFF.

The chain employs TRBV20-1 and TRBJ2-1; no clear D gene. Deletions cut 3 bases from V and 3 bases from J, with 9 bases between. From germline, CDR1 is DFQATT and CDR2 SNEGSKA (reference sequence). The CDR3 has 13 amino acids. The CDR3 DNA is TGCAGTGCTAGGGGTTACGACTACAATGAGCAGTTCTTC. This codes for CSARGYDYNEQFF.

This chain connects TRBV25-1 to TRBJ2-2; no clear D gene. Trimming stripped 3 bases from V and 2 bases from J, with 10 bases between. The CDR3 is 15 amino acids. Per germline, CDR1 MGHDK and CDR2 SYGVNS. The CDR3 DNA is TGTGCCAGCAGTGACGCCAGAGTCAACACCGGGGAGCTGTTTTTT. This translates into CASSDARVNTGELFF.

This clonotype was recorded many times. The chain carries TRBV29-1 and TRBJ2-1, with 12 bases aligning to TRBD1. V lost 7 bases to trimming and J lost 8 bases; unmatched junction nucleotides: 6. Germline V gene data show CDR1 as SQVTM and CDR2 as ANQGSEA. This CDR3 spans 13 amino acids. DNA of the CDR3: TGCAGCGCCCCCGGGACAGGGGGCGATGAGCAGTTCTTC. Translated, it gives CSAPGTGGDEQFF.

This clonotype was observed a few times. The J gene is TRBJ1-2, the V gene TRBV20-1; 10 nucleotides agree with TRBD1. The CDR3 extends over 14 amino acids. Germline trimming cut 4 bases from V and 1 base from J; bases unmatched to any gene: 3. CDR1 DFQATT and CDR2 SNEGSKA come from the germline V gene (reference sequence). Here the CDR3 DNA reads TGCAGTGCTACCGGGACAGGGGATAACTATGGCTACACCTTC. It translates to CSATGTGDNYGYTF.

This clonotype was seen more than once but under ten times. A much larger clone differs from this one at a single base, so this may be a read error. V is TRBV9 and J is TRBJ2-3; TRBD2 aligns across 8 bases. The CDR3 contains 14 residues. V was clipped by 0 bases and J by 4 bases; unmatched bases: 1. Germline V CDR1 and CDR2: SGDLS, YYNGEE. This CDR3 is CASSVAGGPDTQYF. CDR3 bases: TGTGCCAGCAGCGTAGCGGGGGGGCCAGATACGCAGTATTTT.

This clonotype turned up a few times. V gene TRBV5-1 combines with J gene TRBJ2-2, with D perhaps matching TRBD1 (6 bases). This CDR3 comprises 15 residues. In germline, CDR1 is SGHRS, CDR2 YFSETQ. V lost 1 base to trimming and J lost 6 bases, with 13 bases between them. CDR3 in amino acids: CASSLRAGEPGELFF. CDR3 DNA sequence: TGCGCCAGCAGCTTGAGGGCAGGGGAGCCCGGGGAGCTGTTTTTT.

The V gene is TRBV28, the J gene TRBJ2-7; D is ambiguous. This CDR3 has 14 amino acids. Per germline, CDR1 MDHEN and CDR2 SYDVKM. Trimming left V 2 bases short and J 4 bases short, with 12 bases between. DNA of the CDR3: TGTGCCAGCAGTTTAGATGGGGTCGGTTACGAGCAGTACTTC. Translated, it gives CASSLDGVGYEQYF.